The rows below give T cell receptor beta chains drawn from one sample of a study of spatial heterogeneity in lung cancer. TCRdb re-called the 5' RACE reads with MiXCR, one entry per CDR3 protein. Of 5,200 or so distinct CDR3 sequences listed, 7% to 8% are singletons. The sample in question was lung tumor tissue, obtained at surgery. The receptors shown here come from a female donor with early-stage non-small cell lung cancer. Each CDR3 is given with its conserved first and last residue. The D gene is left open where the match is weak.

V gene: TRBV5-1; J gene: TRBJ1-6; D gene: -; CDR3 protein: CASSSTGIKNSPLHF
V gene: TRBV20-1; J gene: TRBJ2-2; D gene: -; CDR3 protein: CSARETGNTGELFF
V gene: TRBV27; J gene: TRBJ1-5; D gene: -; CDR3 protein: CASSALSGYSNQPQHF
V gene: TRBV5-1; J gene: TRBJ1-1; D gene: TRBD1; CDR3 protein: CASSLSQGVSEAFF
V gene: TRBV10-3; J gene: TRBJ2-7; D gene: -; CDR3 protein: CAISDGDLALF
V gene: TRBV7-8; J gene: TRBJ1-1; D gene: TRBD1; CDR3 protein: CASRKQGANTEAFF
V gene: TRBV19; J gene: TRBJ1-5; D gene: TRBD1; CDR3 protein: CASRSLTGVLDSNQPQHF
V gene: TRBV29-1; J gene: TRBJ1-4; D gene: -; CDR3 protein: CSVGRGEKLFF
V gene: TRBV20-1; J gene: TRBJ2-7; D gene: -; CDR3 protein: CSASLPNYEQYF
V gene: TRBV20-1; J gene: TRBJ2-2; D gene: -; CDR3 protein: CSARDRDTGELFF
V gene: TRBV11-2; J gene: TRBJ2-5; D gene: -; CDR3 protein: CASSSGETQYF
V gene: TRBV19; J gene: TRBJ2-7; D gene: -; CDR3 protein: CASSISVTYEQYF
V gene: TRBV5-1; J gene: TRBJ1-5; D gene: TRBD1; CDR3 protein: CASSTGPRDSYQPQHF
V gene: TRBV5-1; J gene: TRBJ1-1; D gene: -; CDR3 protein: CASSLQDLTEAFF
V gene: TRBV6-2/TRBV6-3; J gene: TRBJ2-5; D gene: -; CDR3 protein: CACNTGYQETQYF
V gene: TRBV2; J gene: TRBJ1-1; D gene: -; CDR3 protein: CASSVADMNTEAFF
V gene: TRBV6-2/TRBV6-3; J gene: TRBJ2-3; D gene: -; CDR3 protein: CASKPAPSGDTQYF
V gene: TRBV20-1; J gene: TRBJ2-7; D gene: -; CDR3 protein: CSASLGGYEQYF
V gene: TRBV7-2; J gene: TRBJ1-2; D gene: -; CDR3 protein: CVSSLAGRQPAYTF
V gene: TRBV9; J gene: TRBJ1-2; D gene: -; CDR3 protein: CASSSDSYGYTF
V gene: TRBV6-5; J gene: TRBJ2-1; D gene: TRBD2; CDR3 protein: CASSRGSSGGRSEQFF
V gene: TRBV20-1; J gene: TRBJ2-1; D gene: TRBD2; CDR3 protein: CSAEYLAGGINEQFF
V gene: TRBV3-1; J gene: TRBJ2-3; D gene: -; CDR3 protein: CASSHAGTQYF
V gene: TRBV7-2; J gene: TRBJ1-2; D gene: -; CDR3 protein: CASSRTGSADGYTF